Following are 7 T cell receptor beta chains from one sample sequenced in a study of CD8+ T cells in alopecia areata. The treatment here: oral pan-JAK inhibitor, 5-10 mg twice daily. Isolated RNA was reverse transcribed into cDNA used as the sequencing template. TCRdb keeps only in-frame clones here, not all; method: immunoSEQ multiplex PCR. The sample yields about 190,000 clones, 60% seen once. The material sequenced was CD4+ T cells sorted from blood, taken at week 24, from a patient treated with tofacitinib. These receptors all stem from a human donor with alopecia areata.

This rearrangement joins TRBV30 to TRBJ1-2; the match to TRBD1 covers 9 bases. Germline lookup yields CDR1 GTSNPN and CDR2 SVGIG (reference sequence). CDR3 length: 14 amino acids. V gave up 2 bases and J gave up 7 bases; unmatched junction bases: 8. The CDR3 protein is CAWSQGQGATGYTF. The CDR3 DNA follows: TGTGCCTGGAGTCAGGGACAGGGTGCAACTGGCTACACCTTC.

A word on this clone: Other DNA sequences in this specimen translate into the identical CDR3. The V call is TRBV4-1, the J call TRBJ1-5; D uncertain. Between the trimmed V and J ends, which lost 1 base and 0 bases, there was a span of 7 bases. This CDR3 is 15 amino acids long. Germline CDR1 and CDR2: MGHRA and YSYEKL. CDR3 region: CASSQAQVSNQPQHF. The CDR3 nucleotides are TGCGCCAGCAGCCAAGCGCAGGTTAGCAATCAGCCCCAGCATTTT.

The gene calls are TRBV19 and TRBJ1-5; D remains ambiguous. V was trimmed by 2 bases and J by 7 bases, leaving 9 bases between them. This CDR3 spans 13 amino acids. CDR1 and CDR2 (germline): LNHDA, SQIVND (reference sequence). The CDR3 region has the DNA TGTGCCAGTAGTATAAAAACGGCGCAGCCCCAGCATTTT. It is translated as CASSIKTAQPQHF.

The sample holds a few counts of this clone. The chain uses TRBV7-2 and TRBJ2-7; D not certain. The CDR3 is 12 amino acids. The germline gives CDR1 SGHTA, CDR2 FQGNSA. V shed 4 bases and J shed 11 bases, with 15 bases lying between them. The DNA for the CDR3 is TGTGCCAGCAGCTCCCAGGCGAGTCAGGAGTACTTC. The encoded protein is CASSSQASQEYF.

The V and J genes are TRBV25-1 and TRBJ2-2; D uncertain. CDR3 length: 14 residues. Trimming left V 1 base short and J 4 bases short, with 7 bases between. Looked up from germline, CDR1 is MGHDK and CDR2 is SYGVNS. This chain's CDR3 is CASSELMGTGELFF. The CDR3 coding sequence is TGTGCCAGCAGTGAATTAATGGGCACCGGGGAGCTGTTTTTT.

This chain joins TRBV29-1 and TRBJ1-4, with 7 bases lining up with TRBD1. The CDR3 length is 14 residues. From germline, CDR1 is SQVTM and CDR2 ANQGSEA. Unmatched junction bases numbered 6, after V lost 4 bases and J lost 4 bases. CDR3: CSVATTGVNEKLFF. The CDR3 nucleotides are TGCAGCGTTGCAACAACAGGGGTTAATGAAAAACTGTTTTTT.

V and J are TRBV5-1 and TRBJ2-5; D is uncertain. In germline, CDR1 is SGHRS, CDR2 YFSETQ. The CDR3 runs 14 residues. V was pared by 6 bases and J by 0 bases, with 12 bases between. DNA of the CDR3: TGCGCCAGCAAAACAGCTACGTACCAAGAGACCCAGTACTTC. Translating gives CASKTATYQETQYF.